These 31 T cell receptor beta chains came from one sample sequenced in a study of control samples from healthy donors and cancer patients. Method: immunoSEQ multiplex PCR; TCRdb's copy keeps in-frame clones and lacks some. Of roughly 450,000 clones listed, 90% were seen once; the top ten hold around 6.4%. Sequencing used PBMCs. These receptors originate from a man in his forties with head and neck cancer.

CDR3 DNA: TGTGCCAGCAGTCTCTGGACATCCGGGACAGGTGACGGCTACACCTTC. As protein: CASSLWTSGTGDGYTF. The chain carries TRBV28 and TRBJ1-2; 8 bases map to TRBD1. After removal of 5 bases from V and 8 bases from J, the junction contained 16 bases not matched to a gene. This CDR3 comprises 16 residues. Germline loops: CDR1 MDHEN, CDR2 SYDVKM.

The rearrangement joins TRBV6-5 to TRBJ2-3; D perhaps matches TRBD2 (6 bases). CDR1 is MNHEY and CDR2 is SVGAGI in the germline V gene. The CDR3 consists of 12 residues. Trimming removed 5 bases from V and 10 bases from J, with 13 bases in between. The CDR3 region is CASSLLSGAQYF. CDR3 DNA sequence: TGTGCCAGCAGTCTCTTATCGGGGGCGCAGTATTTT.

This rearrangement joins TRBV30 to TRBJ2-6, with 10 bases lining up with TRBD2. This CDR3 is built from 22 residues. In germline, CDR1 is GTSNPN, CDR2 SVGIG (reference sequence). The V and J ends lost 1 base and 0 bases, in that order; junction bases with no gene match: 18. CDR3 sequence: CAWSAGLMWGAGGGSGANVLTF. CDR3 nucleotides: TGTGCCTGGAGTGCGGGACTCATGTGGGGAGCGGGAGGGGGCTCTGGGGCCAACGTCCTGACTTTC.

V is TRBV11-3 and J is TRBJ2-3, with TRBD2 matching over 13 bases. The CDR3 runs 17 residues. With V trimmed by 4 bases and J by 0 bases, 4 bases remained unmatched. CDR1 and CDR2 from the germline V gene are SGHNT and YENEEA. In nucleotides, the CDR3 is TGTGCCAGCAGCTGGAGGACTAGCGGGAGAAGCACAGATACGCAGTATTTT. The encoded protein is CASSWRTSGRSTDTQYF.

The CDR3: CASSLLRGYQETQYF. CDR3 sequence (DNA): TGTGCCAGCAGCTTACTCAGGGGGTACCAAGAGACCCAGTACTTC. This chain joins TRBV7-3 and TRBJ2-5; TRBD1 matches at 7 bases. Germline values: CDR1 SGHTA, CDR2 FQGTGA. The V and J ends lost 2 bases and 0 bases, in that order; junction bases with no gene match: 3. CDR3 size: 15 residues.

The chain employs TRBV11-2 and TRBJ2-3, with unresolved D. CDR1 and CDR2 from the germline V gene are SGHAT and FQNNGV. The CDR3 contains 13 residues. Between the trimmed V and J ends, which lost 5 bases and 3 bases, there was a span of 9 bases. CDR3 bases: TGTGCCAGCAGCGCGCCCGCGACAGATACGCAGTATTTT. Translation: CASSAPATDTQYF.

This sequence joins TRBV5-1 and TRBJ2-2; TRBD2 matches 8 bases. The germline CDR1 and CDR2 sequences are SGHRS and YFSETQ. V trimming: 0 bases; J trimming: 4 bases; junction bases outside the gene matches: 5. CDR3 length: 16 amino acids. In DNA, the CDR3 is TGCGCCAGCAGCTTGGCCCAGCGGGAGTCCACCGGGGAGCTGTTTTTT. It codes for CASSLAQRESTGELFF.

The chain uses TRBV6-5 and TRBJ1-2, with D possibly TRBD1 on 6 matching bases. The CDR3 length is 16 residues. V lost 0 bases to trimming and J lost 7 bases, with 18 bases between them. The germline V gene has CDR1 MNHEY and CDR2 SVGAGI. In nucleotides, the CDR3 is TGTGCCAGCAGTTACTCTCGGGCAGGGGCGGTTGGTGGCTACACCTTC. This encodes CASSYSRAGAVGGYTF.

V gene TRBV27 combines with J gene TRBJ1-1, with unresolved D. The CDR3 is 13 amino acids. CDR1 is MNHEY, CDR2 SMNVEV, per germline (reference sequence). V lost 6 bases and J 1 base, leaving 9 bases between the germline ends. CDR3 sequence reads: CASSGLPNTEAFF. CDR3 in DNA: TGTGCCAGCAGCGGACTCCCGAACACTGAAGCTTTCTTT.

DNA of the CDR3: TGTGCCAGCAGCCATTATACCCCGGGACAGGGGTTTCAAGAGACCCAGTACTTC. It yields the protein CASSHYTPGQGFQETQYF. This chain uses TRBV4-2 with TRBJ2-5; TRBD1 agrees at 10 bases. The junction had 12 bases not matched to a gene; V was cut back by 3 bases and J by 2 bases. This CDR3 is 18 amino acids long. Germline V lookup: CDR1 LGHNA, CDR2 YNFKEQ.

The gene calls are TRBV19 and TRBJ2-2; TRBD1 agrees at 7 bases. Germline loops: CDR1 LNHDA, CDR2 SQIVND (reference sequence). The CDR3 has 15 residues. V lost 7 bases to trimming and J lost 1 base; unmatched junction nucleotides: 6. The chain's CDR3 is CASKTGTENTGELFF. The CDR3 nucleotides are TGTGCCAGTAAAACCGGGACAGAGAACACCGGGGAGCTGTTTTTT.

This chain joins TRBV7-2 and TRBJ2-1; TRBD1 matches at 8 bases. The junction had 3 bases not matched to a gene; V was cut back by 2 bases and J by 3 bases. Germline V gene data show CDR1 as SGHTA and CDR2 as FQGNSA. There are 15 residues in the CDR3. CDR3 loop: CASSLQGAGYNEQFF. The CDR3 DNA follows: TGTGCCAGCAGCTTACAGGGGGCCGGCTACAATGAGCAGTTCTTC.

The CDR3 region has the DNA TGTGCCAGCAGCTTAAGACAGGGAGTCGATTCACCCCTCCACTTT. Its protein is CASSLRQGVDSPLHF. The V and J genes are TRBV7-9 and TRBJ1-6; 7 positions match TRBD1. Losses at the gene ends were 2 bases for V and 8 bases for J; bases not matched to a gene: 6. The CDR3 has 15 residues. Per germline, CDR1 SEHNR and CDR2 FQNEAQ (reference sequence).

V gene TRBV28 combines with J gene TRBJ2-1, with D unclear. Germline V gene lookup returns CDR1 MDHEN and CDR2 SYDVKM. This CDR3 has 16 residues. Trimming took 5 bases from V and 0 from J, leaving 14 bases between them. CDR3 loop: CASSTTLPSSYNEQFF. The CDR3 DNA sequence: TGTGCCAGCAGTACCACCCTCCCGAGCTCCTACAATGAGCAGTTCTTC. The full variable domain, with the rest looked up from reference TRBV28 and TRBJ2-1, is DVKVTQSSRYLVKRTGEKVFLECVQDMDHENMFWYRQDPGLGLRLIYFSYDVKMKEKGDIPEGYSVSREKKERFSLILESASTNQTSMYLCASSTTLPSSYNEQFFGPGTRLTVL.

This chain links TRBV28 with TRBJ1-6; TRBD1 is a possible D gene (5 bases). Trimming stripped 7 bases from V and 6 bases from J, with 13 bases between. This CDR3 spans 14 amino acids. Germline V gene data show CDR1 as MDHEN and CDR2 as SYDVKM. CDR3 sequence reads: CASTPPGGNSPLHF. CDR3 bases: TGTGCCAGCACCCCCCCCGGGGGTAATTCACCCCTCCACTTT. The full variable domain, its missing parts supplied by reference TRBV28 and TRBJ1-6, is DVKVTQSSRYLVKRTGEKVFLECVQDMDHENMFWYRQDPGLGLRLIYFSYDVKMKEKGDIPEGYSVSREKKERFSLILESASTNQTSMYLCASTPPGGNSPLHFGNGTRLTVT.

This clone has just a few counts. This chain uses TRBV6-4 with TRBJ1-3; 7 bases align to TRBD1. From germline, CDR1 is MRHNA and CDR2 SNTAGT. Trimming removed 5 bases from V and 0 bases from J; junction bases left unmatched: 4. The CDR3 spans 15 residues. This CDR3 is CASSQQGTSGNTIYF. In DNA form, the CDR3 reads TGTGCCAGCAGTCAACAGGGGACCTCTGGAAACACCATATATTTT.

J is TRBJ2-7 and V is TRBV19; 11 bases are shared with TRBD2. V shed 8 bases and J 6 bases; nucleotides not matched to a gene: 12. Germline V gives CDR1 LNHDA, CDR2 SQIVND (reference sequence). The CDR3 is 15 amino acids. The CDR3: CASGNIAGGPREQYF. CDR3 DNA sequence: TGTGCCAGTGGGAACATAGCGGGAGGGCCCCGCGAGCAGTACTTC.

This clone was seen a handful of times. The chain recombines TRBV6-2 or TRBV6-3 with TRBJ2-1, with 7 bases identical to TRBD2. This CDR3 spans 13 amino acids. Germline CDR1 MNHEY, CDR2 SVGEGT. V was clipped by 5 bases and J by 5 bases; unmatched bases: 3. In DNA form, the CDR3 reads TGTGCCAGCAGTACGCTAGCGGACAATGAGCAGTTCTTC. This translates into CASSTLADNEQFF.

CDR3 nucleotide sequence: TGTGCCAGCAGCGAAATAATGGGACAGGGGGCCGACGGGCAGTACTTC. It specifies CASSEIMGQGADGQYF. The gene calls are TRBV2 and TRBJ2-7; 12 bases line up with TRBD1. The ends lost 6 bases at V and 9 bases at J; junction bases unmatched: 15. CDR1 is SNHLY, CDR2 FYNNEI, per germline. There are 16 residues in the CDR3. The variable domain in full, with the rest retrieved from reference TRBV2 and TRBJ2-7, is EPEVTQTPSHQVTQMGQEVILRCVPISNHLYFYWYRQILGQKVEFLVSFYNNEISEKSEIFDDQFSVERPDGSNFTLKIRSTKLEDSAMYFCASSEIMGQGADGQYFGPGTRLTVT.

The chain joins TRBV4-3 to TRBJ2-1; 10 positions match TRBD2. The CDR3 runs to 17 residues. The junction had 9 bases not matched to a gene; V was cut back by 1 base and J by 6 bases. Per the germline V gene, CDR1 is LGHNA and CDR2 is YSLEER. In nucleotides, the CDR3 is TGCGCCAGCAGCCAAGCGGGTGCTAGCGGGGGTTCCAATGAGCAGTTCTTC. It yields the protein CASSQAGASGGSNEQFF.

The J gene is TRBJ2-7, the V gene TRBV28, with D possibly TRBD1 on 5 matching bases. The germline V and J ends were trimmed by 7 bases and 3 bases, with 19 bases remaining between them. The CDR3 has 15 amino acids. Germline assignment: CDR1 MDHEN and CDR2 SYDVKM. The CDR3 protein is CASIDTGFRIYEQYF. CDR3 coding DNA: TGTGCCAGCATTGATACAGGCTTTCGGATCTACGAGCAGTACTTC.

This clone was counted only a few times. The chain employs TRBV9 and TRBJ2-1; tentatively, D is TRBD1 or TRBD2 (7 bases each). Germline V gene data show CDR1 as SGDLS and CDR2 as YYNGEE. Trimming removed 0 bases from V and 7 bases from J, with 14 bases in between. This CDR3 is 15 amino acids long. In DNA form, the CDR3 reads TGTGCCAGCAGCGTAGGCAGCAGGGGGGGAAATGAGCAGTTCTTC. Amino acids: CASSVGSRGGNEQFF.

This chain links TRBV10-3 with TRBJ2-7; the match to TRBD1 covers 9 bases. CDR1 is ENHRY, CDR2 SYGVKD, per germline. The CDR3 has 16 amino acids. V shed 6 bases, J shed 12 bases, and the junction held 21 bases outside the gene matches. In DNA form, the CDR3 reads TGTGCCATCAGGCAAAGCGCCGGGACAGGGCAGATCGAAGGGTACTTC. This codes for CAIRQSAGTGQIEGYF.

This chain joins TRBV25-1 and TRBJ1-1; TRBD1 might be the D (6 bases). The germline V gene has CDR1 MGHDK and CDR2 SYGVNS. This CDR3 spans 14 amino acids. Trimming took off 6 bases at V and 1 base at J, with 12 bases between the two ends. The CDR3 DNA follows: TGTGCCAGCAGCAGACAGGACAGGAACACTGAAGCTTTCTTT. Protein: CASSRQDRNTEAFF.

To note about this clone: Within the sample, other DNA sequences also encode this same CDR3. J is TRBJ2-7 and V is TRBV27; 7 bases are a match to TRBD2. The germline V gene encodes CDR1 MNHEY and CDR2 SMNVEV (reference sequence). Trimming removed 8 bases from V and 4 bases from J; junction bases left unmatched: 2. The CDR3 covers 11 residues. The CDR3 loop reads CASGGGYEQYF. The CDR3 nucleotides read TGTGCCAGCGGGGGGGGTTACGAGCAGTACTTC.

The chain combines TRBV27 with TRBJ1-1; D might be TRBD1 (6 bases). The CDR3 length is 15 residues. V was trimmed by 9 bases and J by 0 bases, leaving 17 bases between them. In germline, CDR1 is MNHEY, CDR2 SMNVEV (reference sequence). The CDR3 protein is CARSLGGRMNTEAFF. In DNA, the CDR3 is TGTGCCAGGTCCCTTGGGGGGCGAATGAACACTGAAGCTTTCTTT.

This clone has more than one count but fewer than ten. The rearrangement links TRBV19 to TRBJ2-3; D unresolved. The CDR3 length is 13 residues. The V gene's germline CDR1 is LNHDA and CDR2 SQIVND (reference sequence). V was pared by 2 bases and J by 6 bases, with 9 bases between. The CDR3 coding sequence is TGTGCCAGTAGTATATGGGGTAAGGATACGCAGTATTTT. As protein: CASSIWGKDTQYF.

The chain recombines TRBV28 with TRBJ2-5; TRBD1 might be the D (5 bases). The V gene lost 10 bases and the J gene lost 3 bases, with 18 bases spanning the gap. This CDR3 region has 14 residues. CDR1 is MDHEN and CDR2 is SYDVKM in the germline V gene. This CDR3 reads CATLWQGREETQYF. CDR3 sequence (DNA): TGTGCCACCCTATGGCAGGGCAGAGAAGAGACCCAGTACTTC.

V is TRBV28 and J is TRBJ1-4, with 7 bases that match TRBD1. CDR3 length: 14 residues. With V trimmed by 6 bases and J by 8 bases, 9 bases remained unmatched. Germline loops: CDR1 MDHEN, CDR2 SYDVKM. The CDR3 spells CASRIQGSKEKLFF. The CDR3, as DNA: TGTGCCAGCAGAATACAGGGGTCGAAGGAAAAACTGTTTTTT.

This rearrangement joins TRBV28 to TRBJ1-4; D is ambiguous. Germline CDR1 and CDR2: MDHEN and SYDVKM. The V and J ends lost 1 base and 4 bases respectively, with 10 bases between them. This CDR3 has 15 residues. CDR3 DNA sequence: TGTGCCAGCAGTTTATCAGCCGGAATTAATGAAAAACTGTTTTTT. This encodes CASSLSAGINEKLFF.

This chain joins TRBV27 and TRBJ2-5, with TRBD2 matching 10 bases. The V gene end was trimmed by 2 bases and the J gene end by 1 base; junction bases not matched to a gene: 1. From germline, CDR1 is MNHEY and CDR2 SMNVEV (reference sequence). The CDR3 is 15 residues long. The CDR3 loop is CASSLASGGQETQYF. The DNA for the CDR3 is TGTGCCAGCAGTTTAGCTAGCGGGGGCCAAGAGACCCAGTACTTC.